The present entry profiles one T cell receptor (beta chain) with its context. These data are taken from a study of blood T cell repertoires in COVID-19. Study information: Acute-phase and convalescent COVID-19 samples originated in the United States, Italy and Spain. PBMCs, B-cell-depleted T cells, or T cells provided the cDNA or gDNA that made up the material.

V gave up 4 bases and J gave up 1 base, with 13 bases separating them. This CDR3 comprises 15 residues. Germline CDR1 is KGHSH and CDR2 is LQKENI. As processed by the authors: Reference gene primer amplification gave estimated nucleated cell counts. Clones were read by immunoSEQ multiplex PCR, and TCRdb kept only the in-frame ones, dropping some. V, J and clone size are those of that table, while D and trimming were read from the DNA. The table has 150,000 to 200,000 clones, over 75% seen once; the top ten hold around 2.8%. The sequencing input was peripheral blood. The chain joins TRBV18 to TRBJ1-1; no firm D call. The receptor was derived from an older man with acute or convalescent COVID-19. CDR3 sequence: CASSLGPAGNTEAFF. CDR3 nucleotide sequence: TGTGCCAGCTCACTGGGCCCCGCTGGGAACACTGAAGCTTTCTTT.